The rows below give T cell receptor beta chains drawn from one sample of a study of blood T cell repertoires in COVID-19. Assay used: immunoSEQ multiplex PCR; TCRdb lists only in-frame clones, some missing. The sample consists of over 30,000 clones, about 90% of them appearing once. Sequences were obtained from peripheral blood. Receptor source: a man aged 80 or over with acute or convalescent COVID-19. The CDR3 runs from the conserved cysteine through the conserved F or W. The D gene is left open where the match is weak. The size field is filled for only some rows; it gives once, few, many or a size class.

D gene: .; clone size: once; J gene: TRBJ2-3; V gene: TRBV5-1; CDR3 DNA: TGCGCCAGCAGCTTGAGGGGCCCCCCAGATACGCAGTATTTT; CDR3 protein: CASSLRGPPDTQYF
D gene: .; clone size: .; J gene: TRBJ1-1; V gene: TRBV25-1; CDR3 DNA: TGTGCCAGCAGTGGACGAGACGGGGTGGACACTGAAGCTTTCTTT; CDR3 protein: CASSGRDGVDTEAFF
D gene: .; clone size: .; J gene: TRBJ1-6; V gene: TRBV7-2; CDR3 DNA: TGTGCCAGCAGCTTAAGGTCTGGGACAACCAGGGACTCACCCCTCCACTTT; CDR3 protein: CASSLRSGTTRDSPLHF
D gene: .; clone size: .; J gene: TRBJ2-2; V gene: TRBV6-6; CDR3 DNA: TGTGCCAGCAGTTACGAGGGTCTCGACACCGGGGAGCTGTTTTTT; CDR3 protein: CASSYEGLDTGELFF
D gene: TRBD2; clone size: .; J gene: TRBJ2-1; V gene: TRBV24-1; CDR3 DNA: TGTGCCACCAGTGGCCCAACTAGCGGGGGTTCTACCTACAATGAGCAGTTCTTC; CDR3 protein: CATSGPTSGGSTYNEQFF
D gene: .; clone size: .; J gene: TRBJ1-1; V gene: TRBV5-1; CDR3 DNA: TGCGCCAGCAGCCTGCGGACAGAGGGGACTGAAGCTTTCTTT; CDR3 protein: CASSLRTEGTEAFF
D gene: TRBD1; clone size: .; J gene: TRBJ1-4; V gene: TRBV5-1; CDR3 DNA: TGCGCCAGCAGCGCCTTAGGGGGACAGGGAGACGAAAAACTGTTTTTT; CDR3 protein: CASSALGGQGDEKLFF
D gene: TRBD2; clone size: .; J gene: TRBJ2-1; V gene: TRBV9; CDR3 DNA: TGTGCCAGCAGCGTAGGCAGCGGGGGAAACTACAATGAGCAGTTCTTC; CDR3 protein: CASSVGSGGNYNEQFF
D gene: TRBD1; clone size: .; J gene: TRBJ2-1; V gene: TRBV19; CDR3 DNA: TGTGCCAGTAGGGGACAGGGGATCTTCAATGAGCAGTTCTTC; CDR3 protein: CASRGQGIFNEQFF
D gene: TRBD1; clone size: .; J gene: TRBJ1-2; V gene: TRBV5-1; CDR3 DNA: TGCGCCAGCAGCGAACAGGGGGCTGAATATGGCTACACCTTC; CDR3 protein: CASSEQGAEYGYTF
D gene: TRBD1; clone size: .; J gene: TRBJ1-4; V gene: TRBV27; CDR3 DNA: TGTGCCAGCAGTCCGGTTCGCGGGACAGGGAATGAAAAACTGTTTTTT; CDR3 protein: CASSPVRGTGNEKLFF
D gene: .; clone size: .; J gene: TRBJ2-3; V gene: TRBV11-2; CDR3 DNA: TGTGCCAGCAGCTTACAGGGGACAGATACGCAGTATTTT; CDR3 protein: CASSLQGTDTQYF
D gene: TRBD1; clone size: .; J gene: TRBJ2-7; V gene: TRBV2; CDR3 DNA: TGTGCCAGCAGTGCCGACAGGGGAAGGTTGTACTTC; CDR3 protein: CASSADRGRLYF
D gene: TRBD1; clone size: .; J gene: TRBJ1-2; V gene: TRBV5-1; CDR3 DNA: TGCGCCAGCATGGGACAGGGGTTCTATGGCTACACCTTC; CDR3 protein: CASMGQGFYGYTF
D gene: .; clone size: .; J gene: TRBJ2-3; V gene: TRBV4-1; CDR3 DNA: TGCGCCAGCAGCCACCCGGGGGAGCCAGATACGCAGTATTTT; CDR3 protein: CASSHPGEPDTQYF
D gene: .; clone size: .; J gene: TRBJ1-4; V gene: TRBV9; CDR3 DNA: TGTGCCAGCAGCACCCAGGGTAATAATGAAAAACTGTTTTTT; CDR3 protein: CASSTQGNNEKLFF
D gene: .; clone size: .; J gene: TRBJ2-3; V gene: TRBV5-1; CDR3 DNA: TGCGCCAGCAGCCAGGCGGGACTCATCGGCACAGATACGCAGTATTTT; CDR3 protein: CASSQAGLIGTDTQYF
D gene: .; clone size: few; J gene: TRBJ2-7; V gene: TRBV28; CDR3 DNA: TGTGCCAGCAGTGGGGTCCTGGGACTCTACGAGCAGTACTTC; CDR3 protein: CASSGVLGLYEQYF
D gene: TRBD1; clone size: .; J gene: TRBJ2-5; V gene: TRBV11-2; CDR3 DNA: TGTGCCAGCAGCTTAGCTAGGACAGGGAGAGAGACCCAGTACTTC; CDR3 protein: CASSLARTGRETQYF
D gene: .; clone size: .; J gene: TRBJ2-7; V gene: TRBV7-8; CDR3 DNA: TGTGCCAGCAGCTTAGAGGACAGTGCCAGCTCCTACGAGCAGTACTTC; CDR3 protein: CASSLEDSASSYEQYF
D gene: TRBD1; clone size: .; J gene: TRBJ2-1; V gene: TRBV19; CDR3 DNA: TGTGCCAGTAGTGCTTACAGGGGTGAGGACCACAATGAGCAGTTCTTC; CDR3 protein: CASSAYRGEDHNEQFF
D gene: TRBD2; clone size: once; J gene: TRBJ2-3; V gene: TRBV19; CDR3 DNA: TGTGCCTCCCAATGGGACGGGGGGACAGATACGCAGTATTTT; CDR3 protein: CASQWDGGTDTQYF
D gene: .; clone size: .; J gene: TRBJ1-5; V gene: TRBV19; CDR3 DNA: TGTGCCAGCAGCCCTCTAACCCAGGGGAAGTTTCAGCCCCAGCATTTT; CDR3 protein: CASSPLTQGKFQPQHF
D gene: .; clone size: .; J gene: TRBJ1-1; V gene: TRBV28; CDR3 DNA: TGTGCCAGCAGCCAGCCGGGACGGGGGGCGGCTGAAGCTTTCTTT; CDR3 protein: CASSQPGRGAAEAFF
D gene: TRBD1; clone size: .; J gene: TRBJ1-1; V gene: TRBV7-9; CDR3 DNA: TGTGCCAGCAGCAGTACAGGGGCGACTGAAGCTTTCTTT; CDR3 protein: CASSSTGATEAFF
D gene: TRBD1; clone size: .; J gene: TRBJ2-7; V gene: TRBV28; CDR3 DNA: TGTGCCAGCAGTACAGGGGGGAGGACCTACGAGCAGTACTTC; CDR3 protein: CASSTGGRTYEQYF
D gene: TRBD2; clone size: .; J gene: TRBJ2-2; V gene: TRBV3-1/TRBV3-2; CDR3 DNA: TGTGCCAGCAGCTCCCGGGGGGGCACCGGGGAGCTGTTTTTT; CDR3 protein: CASSSRGGTGELFF
D gene: TRBD1; clone size: .; J gene: TRBJ1-2; V gene: TRBV9; CDR3 DNA: TGTGCCAGCAGCGTAAGAACAGGGGGTAACTATGGCTACACCTTC; CDR3 protein: CASSVRTGGNYGYTF
D gene: .; clone size: .; J gene: TRBJ1-6; V gene: TRBV5-8; CDR3 DNA: TGTGCCAGCAGCTTGGAGGGGCAGATTAATTCACCCCTCCACTTT; CDR3 protein: CASSLEGQINSPLHF
D gene: TRBD1; clone size: .; J gene: TRBJ1-4; V gene: TRBV2; CDR3 DNA: TGTGCCAGCAGTGAAGCGCTTAACAGGGGGAATGAAAAACTGTTTTTT; CDR3 protein: CASSEALNRGNEKLFF
D gene: .; clone size: once; J gene: TRBJ2-7; V gene: TRBV6-1; CDR3 DNA: TGTGCCAGCAGTGAATTGCAGGACTACGAGCAGTACTTC; CDR3 protein: CASSELQDYEQYF
D gene: .; clone size: .; J gene: TRBJ2-7; V gene: TRBV29-1; CDR3 DNA: TGCAGCGTTATCGGAGACGGTTCCTACGAGCAGTACTTC; CDR3 protein: CSVIGDGSYEQYF
D gene: .; clone size: .; J gene: TRBJ1-2; V gene: TRBV6-1; CDR3 DNA: TGTGCCAGCAGTGAAAGGGGGTGGTATGGCTACACCTTC; CDR3 protein: CASSERGWYGYTF
D gene: .; clone size: .; J gene: TRBJ1-1; V gene: TRBV15; CDR3 DNA: TGTGCCACCAGCAGAGATAGGTGGGGGGACACTGAAGCTTTCTTT; CDR3 protein: CATSRDRWGDTEAFF
D gene: TRBD1; clone size: .; J gene: TRBJ1-5; V gene: TRBV27; CDR3 DNA: TGTGCCAGCAGTTTATCCCGGACAGGGATCAATCAGCCCCAGCATTTT; CDR3 protein: CASSLSRTGINQPQHF
D gene: .; clone size: .; J gene: TRBJ1-1; V gene: TRBV27; CDR3 DNA: TGTGCCAGCAGTCCGACAGTTAGGAACACTGAAGCTTTCTTT; CDR3 protein: CASSPTVRNTEAFF
D gene: .; clone size: few; J gene: TRBJ1-3; V gene: TRBV5-8; CDR3 DNA: TGTGCCAGCAGCGTCGGGGTCGGAAACACCATATATTTT; CDR3 protein: CASSVGVGNTIYF
D gene: .; clone size: few; J gene: TRBJ1-4; V gene: TRBV29-1; CDR3 DNA: TGCAGCGCGGGACTTAATGAAAAACTGTTTTTT; CDR3 protein: CSAGLNEKLFF
D gene: .; clone size: once; J gene: TRBJ2-3; V gene: TRBV7-9; CDR3 DNA: TGTGCCAGCAGCTTTCAGCTAGCTCCCTCAGATACGCAGTATTTT; CDR3 protein: CASSFQLAPSDTQYF